This TCR beta chain originates from a study of shared clonotypes between healthy human individuals. CDR1 and CDR2 from the germline V gene are SGHRS and YFSETQ. The CDR3 consists of 16 residues. Trimming cost V 4 bases and J 1 base; bases outside gene matches: 9. Per the original methods: Owing to the provision of junction-only sequences devoid of quality scores by immunoSEQ, filtering differed. The table came from immunoSEQ multiplex PCR; TCRdb's copy has only in-frame clones and leaves some out. V, J and clone size were drawn from that table, and D and trimming were deduced from the DNA. The table has 2,500,000 or so clones, approximately 90% seen once.

The receptor was isolated from a man aged 18 to 29 in good health. The V call is TRBV5-1, the J call TRBJ2-7, with 9 bases aligning to TRBD1. Material: naive CD4+ T cells sorted from blood. Subset defined: CD45RA+ positively selected. CDR3 amino acids: CASSQAPDRGSYEQYF. CDR3 coding DNA: TGCGCCAGCAGCCAAGCACCGGACAGGGGTTCCTACGAGCAGTACTTC.